The sequence of this T cell receptor (beta chain) was determined in a study of PD-L1 blockade in urothelial cancer. TCRdb's copy holds only in-frame clones and misses some; the assay was immunoSEQ multiplex PCR. This table holds around 40,000 clones, roughly nine tenths found once. This CDR3 contains 11 residues. The germline gives CDR1 MNHEY, CDR2 SMNVEV (reference sequence). The time point is: pretreatment peripheral blood. V is TRBV27 and J is TRBJ2-7; TRBD2 aligns across 12 bases. This TCR derives from a woman aged 60-75 years with urothelial cancer. The sample here was PBMCs, taken around atezolizumab (anti-PD-L1) treatment. Here the CDR3 DNA reads TGTGTGACTAGCGGGAGATACGAGCAGTACTTC. It is translated as CVTSGRYEQYF.